The source of this T cell receptor (beta chain) is a study of neurological immune-mediated disorders. Synthesis of cDNA was accomplished via 5'RACE employing 10-nucleotide random UMIs. Each CDR3 protein is one row after TCRdb ran MiXCR on the 5' RACE reads. The sample lists more than 100,000 distinct CDR3 sequences, approximately 10% seen once, with approximately 3.4% in the top ten. General study results and limits: The study found no CDR3 amino acid sequences shared by expanded clones across subjects, suggesting private repertoires in all groups.

The CDR3 sequence is 16 residues long. Trimming took 0 bases from V and 4 from J, leaving 10 bases between them. The germline gives CDR1 MNHNY, CDR2 SVGAGI (reference sequence). This clonotype occurred many times. What it recognizes is unknown. The time point denotes: longitudinal time-point 3. Material for sequencing was PBMCs. The rearrangement joins TRBV6-6 to TRBJ2-6, with D hard to call. The source is a female donor with HTLV-1-associated myelopathy (HAM/TSP). The CDR3, as DNA: TGTGCCAGCAGTTACTCGGTAGCCGCCGGGGCCAACGTCCTGACTTTC. Translating gives CASSYSVAAGANVLTF.